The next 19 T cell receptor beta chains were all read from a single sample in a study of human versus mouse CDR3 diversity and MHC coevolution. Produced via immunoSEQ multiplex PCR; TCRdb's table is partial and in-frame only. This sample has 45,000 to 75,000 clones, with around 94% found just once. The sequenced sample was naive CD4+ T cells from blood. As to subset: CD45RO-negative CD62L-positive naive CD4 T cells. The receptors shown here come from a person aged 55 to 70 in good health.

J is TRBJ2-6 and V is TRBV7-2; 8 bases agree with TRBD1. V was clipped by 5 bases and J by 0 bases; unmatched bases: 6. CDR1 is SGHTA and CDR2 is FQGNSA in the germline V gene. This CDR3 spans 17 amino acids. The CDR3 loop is CASSRTGTSSGANVLTF. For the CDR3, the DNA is TGTGCCAGCAGCCGGACAGGGACCTCCTCTGGGGCCAACGTCCTGACTTTC.

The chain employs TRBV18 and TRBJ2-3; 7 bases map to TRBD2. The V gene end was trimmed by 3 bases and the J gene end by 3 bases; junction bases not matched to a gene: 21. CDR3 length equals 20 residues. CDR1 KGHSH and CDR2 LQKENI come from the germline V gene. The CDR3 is CASSPRLFGLGGSGTDTQYF. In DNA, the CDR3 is TGTGCCAGCTCACCTCGGCTTTTCGGGCTTGGGGGTAGCGGGACAGATACGCAGTATTTT.

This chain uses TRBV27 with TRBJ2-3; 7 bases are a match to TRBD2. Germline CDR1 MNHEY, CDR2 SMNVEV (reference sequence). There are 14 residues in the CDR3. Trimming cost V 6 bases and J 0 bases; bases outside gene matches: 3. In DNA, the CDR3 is TGTGCCAGCAGGGGACTATCTAGCACAGATACGCAGTATTTT. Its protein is CASRGLSSTDTQYF.

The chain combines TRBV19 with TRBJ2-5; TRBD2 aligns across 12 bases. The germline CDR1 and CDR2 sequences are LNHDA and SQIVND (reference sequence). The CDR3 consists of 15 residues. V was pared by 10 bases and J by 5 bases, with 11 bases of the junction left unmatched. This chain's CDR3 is CATSRLAGDGETQYF. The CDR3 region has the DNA TGTGCCACCTCGAGACTAGCGGGAGACGGTGAGACCCAGTACTTC.

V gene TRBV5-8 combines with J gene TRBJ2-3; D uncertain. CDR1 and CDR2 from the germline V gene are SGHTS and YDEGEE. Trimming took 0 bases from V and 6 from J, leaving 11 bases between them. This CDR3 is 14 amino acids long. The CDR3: CASSLAAARDTQYF. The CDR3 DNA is TGTGCCAGCAGCTTGGCCGCAGCGAGGGATACGCAGTATTTT.

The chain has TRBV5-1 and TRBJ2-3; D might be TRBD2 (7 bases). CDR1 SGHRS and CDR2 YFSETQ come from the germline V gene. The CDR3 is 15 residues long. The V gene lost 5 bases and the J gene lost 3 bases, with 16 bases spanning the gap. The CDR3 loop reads CASRVLQGGTDTQYF. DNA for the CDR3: TGCGCCAGCAGGGTGCTACAGGGAGGGACAGATACGCAGTATTTT.

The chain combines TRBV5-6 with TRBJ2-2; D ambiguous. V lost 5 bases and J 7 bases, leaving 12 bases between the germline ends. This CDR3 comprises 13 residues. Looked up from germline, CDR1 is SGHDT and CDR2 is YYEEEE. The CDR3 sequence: CASRPTWSGELFF. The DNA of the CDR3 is TGTGCCAGCAGACCGACCTGGAGCGGGGAGCTGTTTTTT.

The CDR3 here is CASSPDYYAYEQYF. In DNA form, the CDR3 reads TGTGCCAGCAGCCCGGACTACTATGCCTACGAGCAGTACTTC. V usage is TRBV5-4 and J usage is TRBJ2-7; possibly TRBD2 for D (6 bases). The germline V and J ends were trimmed by 4 bases and 2 bases, with 13 bases remaining between them. The germline V gene has CDR1 SGHNT and CDR2 YYREEE (reference sequence). CDR3 size: 14 residues.

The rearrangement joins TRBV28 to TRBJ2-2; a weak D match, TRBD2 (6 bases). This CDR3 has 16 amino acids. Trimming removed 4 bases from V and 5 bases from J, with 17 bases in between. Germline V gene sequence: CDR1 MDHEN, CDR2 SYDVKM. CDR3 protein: CASSSEGSRRTGELFF. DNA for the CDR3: TGTGCCAGCAGTTCGGAGGGTAGCCGGAGAACCGGGGAGCTGTTTTTT.

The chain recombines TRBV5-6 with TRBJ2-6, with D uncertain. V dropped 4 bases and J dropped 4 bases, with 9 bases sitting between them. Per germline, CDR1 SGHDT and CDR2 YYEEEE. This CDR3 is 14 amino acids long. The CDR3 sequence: CASSRVVGANVLTF. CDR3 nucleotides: TGTGCCAGCAGCCGGGTGGTCGGGGCCAACGTCCTGACTTTC.

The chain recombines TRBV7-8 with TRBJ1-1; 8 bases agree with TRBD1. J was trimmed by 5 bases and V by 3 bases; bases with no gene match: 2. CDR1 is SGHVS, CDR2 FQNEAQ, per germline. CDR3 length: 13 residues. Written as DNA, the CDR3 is TGTGCCAGCAGCTTCGACAGGGGAACTGAAGCTTTCTTT. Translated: CASSFDRGTEAFF. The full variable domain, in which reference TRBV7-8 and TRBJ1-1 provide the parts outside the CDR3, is GAGVSQSPRYKVAKRGQDVALRCDPISGHVSLFWYQQALGQGPEFLTYFQNEAQLDKSGLPSDRFFAERPEGSVSTLKIQRTQQEDSAVYLCASSFDRGTEAFFGQGTRLTVV.

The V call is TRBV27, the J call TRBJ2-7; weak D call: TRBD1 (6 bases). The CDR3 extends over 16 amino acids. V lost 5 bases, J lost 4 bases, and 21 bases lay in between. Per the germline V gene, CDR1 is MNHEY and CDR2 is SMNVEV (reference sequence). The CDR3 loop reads CASSTRGTTGLYEQYF. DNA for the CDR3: TGTGCCAGCAGTACAAGAGGGACAACTGGGCTGTACGAGCAGTACTTC.

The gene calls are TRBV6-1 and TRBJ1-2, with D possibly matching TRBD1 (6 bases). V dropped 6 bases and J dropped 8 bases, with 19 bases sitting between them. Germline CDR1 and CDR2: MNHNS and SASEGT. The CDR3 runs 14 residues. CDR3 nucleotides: TGTGCCAGCAGAAGACAGGCAGCTGAGGGGGGCTACACCTTC. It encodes CASRRQAAEGGYTF.

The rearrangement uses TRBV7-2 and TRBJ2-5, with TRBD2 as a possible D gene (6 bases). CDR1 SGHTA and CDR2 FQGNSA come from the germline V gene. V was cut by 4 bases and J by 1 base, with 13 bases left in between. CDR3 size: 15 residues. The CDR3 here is CASSSDRGIQETQYF. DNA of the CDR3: TGTGCCAGCAGCTCCGACCGGGGGATCCAAGAGACCCAGTACTTC.

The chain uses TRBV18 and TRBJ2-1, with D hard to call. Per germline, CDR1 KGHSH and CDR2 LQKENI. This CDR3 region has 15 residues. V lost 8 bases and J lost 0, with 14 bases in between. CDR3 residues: CASTSRLSSYNEQFF. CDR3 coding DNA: TGTGCCAGCACGTCCCGACTTAGCTCCTACAATGAGCAGTTCTTC.

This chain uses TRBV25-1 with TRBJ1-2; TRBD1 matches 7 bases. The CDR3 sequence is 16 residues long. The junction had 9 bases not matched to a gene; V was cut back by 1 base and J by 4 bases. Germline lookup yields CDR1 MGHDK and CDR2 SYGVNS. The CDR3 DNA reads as TGTGCCAGCAGTGAATTTATATCGGCAGGGGGCTATGGCTACACCTTC. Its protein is CASSEFISAGGYGYTF.

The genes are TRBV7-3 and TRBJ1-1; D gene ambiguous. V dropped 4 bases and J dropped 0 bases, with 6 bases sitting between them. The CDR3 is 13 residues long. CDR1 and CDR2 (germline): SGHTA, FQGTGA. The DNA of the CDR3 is TGTGCCAGCAGCTCACAAATGAACACTGAAGCTTTCTTT. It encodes CASSSQMNTEAFF.

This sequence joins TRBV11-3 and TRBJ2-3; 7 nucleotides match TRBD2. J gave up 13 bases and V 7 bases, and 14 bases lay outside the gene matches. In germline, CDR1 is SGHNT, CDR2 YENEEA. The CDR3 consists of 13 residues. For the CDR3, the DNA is TGTGCCAGCACCTCCACGGGTCAGCGGGATAAGTATTTT. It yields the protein CASTSTGQRDKYF.

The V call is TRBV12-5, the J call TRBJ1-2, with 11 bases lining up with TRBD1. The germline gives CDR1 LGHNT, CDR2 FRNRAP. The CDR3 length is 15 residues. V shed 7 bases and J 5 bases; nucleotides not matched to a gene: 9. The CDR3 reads CASVPSDRGLYGYTF. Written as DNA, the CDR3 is TGTGCTAGTGTTCCCTCGGACAGGGGGCTTTATGGCTACACCTTC.